The clone carrying this T cell receptor beta chain appeared a single time. Original data processing: Reference gene primer amplification gave estimated nucleated cell counts. Using immunoSEQ multiplex PCR, the repertoire was profiled, and TCRdb retains in-frame clones only, with some absent. V, J and clone size derive from that table, while D and trimming were established from the DNA sequence. Seen here are roughly 69,000 clones, less than 85% observed once, and the top ten hold roughly 13%. The data are from a study of blood T cell repertoires in COVID-19. CDR1 and CDR2 from the germline V gene are LGHNA and YNFKEQ. With V trimmed by 4 bases and J by 7 bases, 9 bases remained unmatched. The CDR3 runs 14 residues.

The receptor's source is a man aged 45 to 65 with COVID-19, enrolled during active disease. V is TRBV4-2 and J is TRBJ2-5, with 7 bases matching TRBD1. Material for sequencing was peripheral blood. CDR3 residues: CASSLTGLRGTQYF. CDR3 in DNA: TGTGCCAGCAGCCTGACAGGGCTGAGGGGGACCCAGTACTTC.